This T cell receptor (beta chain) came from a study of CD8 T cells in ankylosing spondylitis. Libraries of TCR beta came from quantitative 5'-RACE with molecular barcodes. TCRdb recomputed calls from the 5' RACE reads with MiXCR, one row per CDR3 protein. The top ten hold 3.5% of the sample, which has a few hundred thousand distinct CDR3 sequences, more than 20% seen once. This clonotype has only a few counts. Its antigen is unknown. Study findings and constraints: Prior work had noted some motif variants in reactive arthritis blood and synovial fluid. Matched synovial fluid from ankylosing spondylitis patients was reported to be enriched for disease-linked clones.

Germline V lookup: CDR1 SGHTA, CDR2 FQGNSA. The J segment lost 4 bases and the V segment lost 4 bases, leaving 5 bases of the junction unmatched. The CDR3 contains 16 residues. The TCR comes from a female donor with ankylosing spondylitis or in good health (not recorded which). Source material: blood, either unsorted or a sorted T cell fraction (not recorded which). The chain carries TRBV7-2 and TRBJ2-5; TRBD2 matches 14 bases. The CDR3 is CASSWRLAGGGETQYF. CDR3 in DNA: TGTGCCAGCAGCTGGAGACTAGCGGGAGGGGGAGAGACCCAGTACTTC.